This TCR beta chain was recovered during a study of beta chain features in type 1 diabetes. Turning to the study itself: No patient-donor differences in age, gender, total cells or subset yield.

Trimming cost V 0 bases and J 11 bases, with 11 bases left between them. The CDR3 sequence is 13 residues long. Germline CDR1 SGHRS, CDR2 YFSETQ. This clone was counted between two and nine times. Its antigen remains unknown. Study-wide findings and caveats: Shortening of TCRB CDR3s, moderate but significant, appeared in all four CD4+ subsets of Type 1 diabetes patients. There were fewer insertions and more deletions at the VDJ junctions of type 1 diabetes patients. The study left unresolved whether HLA type influences TCRB rearrangement.

Investigators reverse transcribed all isolated RNA, so they sequenced expressed TCRB transcripts. Using immunoSEQ multiplex PCR, the repertoire was profiled, and TCRdb retains in-frame clones only, with some absent. This table holds 160,000 or so clones, approximately 9.1% found once. This clonotype originated in a woman aged 25 to 39 with type 1 diabetes. Sequencing was performed on central memory CD4+ T cells from blood. The chain has TRBV5-1 and TRBJ2-2; D possibly corresponds to TRBD2 (5 bases). The CDR3 region has the DNA TGCGCCAGCAGCTTGGCTCAGTCTAGCGAGCTGTTTTTT. It specifies CASSLAQSSELFF.